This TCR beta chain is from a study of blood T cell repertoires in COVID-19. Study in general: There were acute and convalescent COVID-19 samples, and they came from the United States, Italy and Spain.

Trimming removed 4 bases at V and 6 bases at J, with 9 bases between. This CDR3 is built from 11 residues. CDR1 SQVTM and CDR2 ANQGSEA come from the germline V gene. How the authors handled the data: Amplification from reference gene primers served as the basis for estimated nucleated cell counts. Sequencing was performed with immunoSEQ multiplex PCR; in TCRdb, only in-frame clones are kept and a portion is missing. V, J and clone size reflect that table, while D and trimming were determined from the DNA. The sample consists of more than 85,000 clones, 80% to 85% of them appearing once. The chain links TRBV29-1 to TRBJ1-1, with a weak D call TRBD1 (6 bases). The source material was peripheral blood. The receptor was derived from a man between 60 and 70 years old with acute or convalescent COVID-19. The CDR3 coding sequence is TGCAGCGTTGCTGGACAGTCTGAAGCTTTCTTT. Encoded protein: CSVAGQSEAFF.